Described below is a single T cell receptor beta chain sequence and its context. The antigen is not known. This sample is drawn from a study of CD8+ T cells in alopecia areata. RNA was isolated and reverse transcribed to cDNA, the sequencing template. Profiled with immunoSEQ multiplex PCR; TCRdb holds only in-frame clones, not every one. The sample yields roughly 200,000 clones, roughly 50% seen once. Whole-study results and caveats: Affected scalp, especially in alopecia totalis/universalis, had a higher clonality than normal scalp did. There were also resident alphabeta T cells of normal skin sequenced in scalp samples.

The receptor was isolated from a human donor in good health. The sample taken for sequencing was CD8+ T cells sorted from blood.

CDR3 in DNA: TGTGCCAGCAGCCTCCCTCGTGGGGCCAACGTCCTGACTTTC. The encoded protein is CASSLPRGANVLTF. The chain recombines TRBV11-2 with TRBJ2-6; D unresolved. CDR3 length: 14 amino acids. Germline V gene sequence: CDR1 SGHAT, CDR2 FQNNGV. V was shortened by 5 bases and J by 3 bases, with 8 bases between the two germline ends.